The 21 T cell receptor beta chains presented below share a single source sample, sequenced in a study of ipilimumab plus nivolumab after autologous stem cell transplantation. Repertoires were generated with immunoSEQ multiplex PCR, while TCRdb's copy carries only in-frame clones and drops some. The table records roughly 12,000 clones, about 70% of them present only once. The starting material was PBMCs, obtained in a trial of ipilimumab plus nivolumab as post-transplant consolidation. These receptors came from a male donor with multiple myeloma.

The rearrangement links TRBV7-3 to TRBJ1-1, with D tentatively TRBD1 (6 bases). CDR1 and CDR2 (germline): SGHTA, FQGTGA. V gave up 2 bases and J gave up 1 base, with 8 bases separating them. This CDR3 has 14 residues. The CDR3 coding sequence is TGTGCCAGCAGCTTAGGGGGCCGGAACACTGAAGCTTTCTTT. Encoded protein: CASSLGGRNTEAFF.

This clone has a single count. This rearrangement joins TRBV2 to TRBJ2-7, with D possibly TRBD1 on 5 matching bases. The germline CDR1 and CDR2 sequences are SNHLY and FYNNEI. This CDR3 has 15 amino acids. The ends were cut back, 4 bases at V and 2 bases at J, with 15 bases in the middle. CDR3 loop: CASSAISRDPYEQYF. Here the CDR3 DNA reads TGTGCCAGCAGTGCCATCTCCAGGGATCCCTACGAGCAGTACTTC.

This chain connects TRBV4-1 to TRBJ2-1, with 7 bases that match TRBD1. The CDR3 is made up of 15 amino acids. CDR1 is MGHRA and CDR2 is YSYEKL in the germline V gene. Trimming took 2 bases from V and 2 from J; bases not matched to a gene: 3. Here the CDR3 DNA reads TGCGCCAGCAGCCAAACAGGGGCCGCCTACAATGAGCAGTTCTTC. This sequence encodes CASSQTGAAYNEQFF.

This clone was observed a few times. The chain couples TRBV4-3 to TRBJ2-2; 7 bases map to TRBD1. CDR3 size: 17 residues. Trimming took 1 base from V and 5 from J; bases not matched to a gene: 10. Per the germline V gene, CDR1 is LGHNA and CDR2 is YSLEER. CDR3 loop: CASSQGPGQSGTGELFF. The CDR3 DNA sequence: TGCGCCAGCAGCCAAGGGCCGGGACAGTCTGGGACCGGGGAGCTGTTTTTT.

CDR3 in DNA: TGTGCCAGCAGCCCTGGGCATGGGGAGACCCAGTACTTC. Protein product: CASSPGHGETQYF. The V gene is TRBV7-8, the J gene TRBJ2-5; D remains ambiguous. Trimming pared 5 bases from V and 5 bases from J, leaving 12 bases between. The CDR3 totals 13 residues. CDR1 and CDR2 from the germline V gene are SGHVS and FQNEAQ.

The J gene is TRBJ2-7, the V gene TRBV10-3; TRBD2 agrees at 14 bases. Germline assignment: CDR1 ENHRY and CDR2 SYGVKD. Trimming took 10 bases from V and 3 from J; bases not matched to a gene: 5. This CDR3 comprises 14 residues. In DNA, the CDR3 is TGTGCCACCGGTGGGACTAGCGGGGGCTACGAGCAGTACTTC. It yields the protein CATGGTSGGYEQYF.

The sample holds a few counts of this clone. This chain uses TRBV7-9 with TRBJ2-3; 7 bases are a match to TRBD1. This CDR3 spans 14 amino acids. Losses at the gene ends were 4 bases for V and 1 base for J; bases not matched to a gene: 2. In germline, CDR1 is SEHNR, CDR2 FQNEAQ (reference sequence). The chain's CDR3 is CASSYGQGTDTQYF. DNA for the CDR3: TGTGCCAGCAGCTACGGACAGGGCACAGATACGCAGTATTTT.

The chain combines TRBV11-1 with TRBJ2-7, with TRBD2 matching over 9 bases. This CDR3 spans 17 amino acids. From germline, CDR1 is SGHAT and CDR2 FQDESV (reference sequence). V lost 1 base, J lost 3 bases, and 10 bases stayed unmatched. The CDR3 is CASSLVGPSGAYYEQYF. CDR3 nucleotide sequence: TGTGCCAGCAGCTTAGTGGGCCCTAGCGGGGCCTACTACGAGCAGTACTTC.

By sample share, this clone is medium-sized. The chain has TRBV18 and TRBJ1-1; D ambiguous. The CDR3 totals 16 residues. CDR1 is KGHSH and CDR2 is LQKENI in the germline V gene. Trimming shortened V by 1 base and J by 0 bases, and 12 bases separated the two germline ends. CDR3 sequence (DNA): TGTGCCAGCTCACCACAGGCAGCCGCAATGAACACTGAAGCTTTCTTT. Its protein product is CASSPQAAAMNTEAFF. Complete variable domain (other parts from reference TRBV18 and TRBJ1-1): NAGVMQNPRHLVRRRGQEARLRCSPMKGHSHVYWYRQLPEEGLKFMVYLQKENIIDESGMPKERFSAEFPKEGPSILRIQQVVRGDSAAYFCASSPQAAAMNTEAFFGQGTRLTVV.

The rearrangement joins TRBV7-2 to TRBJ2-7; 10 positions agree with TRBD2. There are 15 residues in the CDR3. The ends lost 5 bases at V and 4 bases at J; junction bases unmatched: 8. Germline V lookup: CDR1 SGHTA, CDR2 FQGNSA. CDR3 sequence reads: CASSPGSSGGYEQYF. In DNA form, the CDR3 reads TGTGCCAGCAGCCCAGGGTCTAGCGGGGGATACGAGCAGTACTTC.

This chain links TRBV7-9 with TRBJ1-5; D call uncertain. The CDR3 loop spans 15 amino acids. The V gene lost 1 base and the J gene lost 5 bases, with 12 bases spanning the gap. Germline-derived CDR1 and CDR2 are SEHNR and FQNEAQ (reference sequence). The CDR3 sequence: CASSLGYGVDQPQHF. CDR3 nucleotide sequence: TGTGCCAGCAGCTTAGGTTACGGGGTCGATCAGCCCCAGCATTTT.

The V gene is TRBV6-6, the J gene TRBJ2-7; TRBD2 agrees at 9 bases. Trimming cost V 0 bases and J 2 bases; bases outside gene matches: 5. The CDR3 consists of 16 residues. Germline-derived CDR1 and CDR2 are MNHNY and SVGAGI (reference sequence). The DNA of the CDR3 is TGTGCCAGCAGTTACTCCAGGTTAGCGGGGGCCTACGAGCAGTACTTC. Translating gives CASSYSRLAGAYEQYF.

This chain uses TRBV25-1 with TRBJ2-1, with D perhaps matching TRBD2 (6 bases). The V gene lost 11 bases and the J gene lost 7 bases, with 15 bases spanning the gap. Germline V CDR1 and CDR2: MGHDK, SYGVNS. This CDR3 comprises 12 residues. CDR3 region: CAAGGVRNEQFF. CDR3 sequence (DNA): TGTGCCGCCGGCGGGGTAAGAAATGAGCAGTTCTTC.

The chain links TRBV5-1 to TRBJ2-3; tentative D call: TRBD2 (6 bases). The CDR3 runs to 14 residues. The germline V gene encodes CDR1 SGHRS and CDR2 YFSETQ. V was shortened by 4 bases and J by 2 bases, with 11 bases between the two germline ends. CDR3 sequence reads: CASSRGLSTDTQYF. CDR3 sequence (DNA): TGCGCCAGCAGCCGGGGACTTTCCACAGATACGCAGTATTTT.

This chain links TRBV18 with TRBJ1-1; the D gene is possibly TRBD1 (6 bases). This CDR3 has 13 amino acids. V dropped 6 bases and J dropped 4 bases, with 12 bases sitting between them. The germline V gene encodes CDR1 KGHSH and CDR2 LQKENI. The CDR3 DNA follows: TGTGCCAGCTCCCGACCGGGGGCCACTGAAGCTTTCTTT. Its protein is CASSRPGATEAFF.

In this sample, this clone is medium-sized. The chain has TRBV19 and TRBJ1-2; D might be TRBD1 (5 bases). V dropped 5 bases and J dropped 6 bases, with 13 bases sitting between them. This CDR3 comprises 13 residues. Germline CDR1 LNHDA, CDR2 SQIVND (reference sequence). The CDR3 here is CASSQTEPHGYTF. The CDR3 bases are TGTGCCAGTAGTCAGACAGAACCTCATGGCTACACCTTC. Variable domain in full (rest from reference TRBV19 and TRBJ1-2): DGGITQSPKYLFRKEGQNVTLSCEQNLNHDAMYWYRQDPGQGLRLIYYSQIVNDFQKGDIAEGYSVSREKKESFPLTVTSAQKNPTAFYLCASSQTEPHGYTFGSGTRLTVV.

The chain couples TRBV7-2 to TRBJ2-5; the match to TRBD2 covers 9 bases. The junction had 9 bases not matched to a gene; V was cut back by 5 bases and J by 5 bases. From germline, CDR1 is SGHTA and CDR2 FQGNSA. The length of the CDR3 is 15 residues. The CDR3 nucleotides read TGTGCCAGCAGCCCCGGCGGGGGGGCGGGGGAGACCCAGTACTTC. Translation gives CASSPGGGAGETQYF.

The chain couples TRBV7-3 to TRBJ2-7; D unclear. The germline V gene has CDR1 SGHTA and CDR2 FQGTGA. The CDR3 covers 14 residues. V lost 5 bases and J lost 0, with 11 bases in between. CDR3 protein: CASSPEAISYEQYF. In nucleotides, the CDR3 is TGTGCCAGCAGCCCGGAAGCTATCTCCTACGAGCAGTACTTC.

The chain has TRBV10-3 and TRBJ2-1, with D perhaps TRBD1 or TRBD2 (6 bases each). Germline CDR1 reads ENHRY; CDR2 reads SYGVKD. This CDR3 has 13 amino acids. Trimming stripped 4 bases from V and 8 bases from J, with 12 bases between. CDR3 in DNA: TGTGCCATCAGTGCGGGGGCCCTGGATGAGCAGTTCTTC. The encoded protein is CAISAGALDEQFF.

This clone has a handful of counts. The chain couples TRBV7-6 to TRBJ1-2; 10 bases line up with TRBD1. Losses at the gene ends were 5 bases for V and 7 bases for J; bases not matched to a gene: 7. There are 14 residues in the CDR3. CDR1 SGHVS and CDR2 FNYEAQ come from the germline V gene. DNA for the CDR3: TGTGCCAGCAGCCCCGACAGGGGGCTCAGTGGCTACACCTTC. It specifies CASSPDRGLSGYTF.

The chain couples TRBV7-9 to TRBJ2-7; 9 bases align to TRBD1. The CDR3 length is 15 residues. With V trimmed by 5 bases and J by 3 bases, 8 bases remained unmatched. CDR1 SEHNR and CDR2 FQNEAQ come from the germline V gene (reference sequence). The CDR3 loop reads CASSQAGTGSYEQYF. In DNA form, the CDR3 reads TGTGCCAGCAGCCAAGCTGGGACAGGGAGCTACGAGCAGTACTTC.